This paragraph reports one T cell receptor (beta chain). In germline, CDR1 is SGHRS, CDR2 YFSETQ. The length of the CDR3 is 14 residues. Trimming left V 0 bases short and J 0 bases short, with 6 bases between. The sample is drawn from a study of T cell changes during pregnancy in multiple sclerosis. The assay was immunoSEQ multiplex PCR, and TCRdb's table has in-frame clones only and misses some. Of about 25,000 clones listed, approximately 89% were seen once; the top ten hold approximately 13%. Sequenced material: CD8+ T cells from peripheral blood mononuclear cells, taken in the first trimester of pregnancy. The source of this sequence is a female donor in good health, enrolled as a control in a pregnancy study. The rearrangement joins TRBV5-1 to TRBJ1-1, with D unclear. The CDR3 reads CASSLGSMNTEAFF. The CDR3, as DNA: TGCGCCAGCAGCTTGGGTTCCATGAACACTGAAGCTTTCTTT.